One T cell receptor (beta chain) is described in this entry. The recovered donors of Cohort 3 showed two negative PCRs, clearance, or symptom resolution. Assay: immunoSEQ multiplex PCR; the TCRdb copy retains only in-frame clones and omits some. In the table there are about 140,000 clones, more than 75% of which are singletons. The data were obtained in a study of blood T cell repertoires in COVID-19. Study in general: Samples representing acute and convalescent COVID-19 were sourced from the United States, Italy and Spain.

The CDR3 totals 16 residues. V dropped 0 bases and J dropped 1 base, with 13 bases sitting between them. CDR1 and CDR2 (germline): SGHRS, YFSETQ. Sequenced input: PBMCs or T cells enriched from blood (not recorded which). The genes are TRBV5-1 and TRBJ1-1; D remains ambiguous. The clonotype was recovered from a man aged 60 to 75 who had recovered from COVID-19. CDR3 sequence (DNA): TGCGCCAGCAGCTTGGGCAGTTCCTTGAAGAACACTGAAGCTTTCTTT. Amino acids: CASSLGSSLKNTEAFF.